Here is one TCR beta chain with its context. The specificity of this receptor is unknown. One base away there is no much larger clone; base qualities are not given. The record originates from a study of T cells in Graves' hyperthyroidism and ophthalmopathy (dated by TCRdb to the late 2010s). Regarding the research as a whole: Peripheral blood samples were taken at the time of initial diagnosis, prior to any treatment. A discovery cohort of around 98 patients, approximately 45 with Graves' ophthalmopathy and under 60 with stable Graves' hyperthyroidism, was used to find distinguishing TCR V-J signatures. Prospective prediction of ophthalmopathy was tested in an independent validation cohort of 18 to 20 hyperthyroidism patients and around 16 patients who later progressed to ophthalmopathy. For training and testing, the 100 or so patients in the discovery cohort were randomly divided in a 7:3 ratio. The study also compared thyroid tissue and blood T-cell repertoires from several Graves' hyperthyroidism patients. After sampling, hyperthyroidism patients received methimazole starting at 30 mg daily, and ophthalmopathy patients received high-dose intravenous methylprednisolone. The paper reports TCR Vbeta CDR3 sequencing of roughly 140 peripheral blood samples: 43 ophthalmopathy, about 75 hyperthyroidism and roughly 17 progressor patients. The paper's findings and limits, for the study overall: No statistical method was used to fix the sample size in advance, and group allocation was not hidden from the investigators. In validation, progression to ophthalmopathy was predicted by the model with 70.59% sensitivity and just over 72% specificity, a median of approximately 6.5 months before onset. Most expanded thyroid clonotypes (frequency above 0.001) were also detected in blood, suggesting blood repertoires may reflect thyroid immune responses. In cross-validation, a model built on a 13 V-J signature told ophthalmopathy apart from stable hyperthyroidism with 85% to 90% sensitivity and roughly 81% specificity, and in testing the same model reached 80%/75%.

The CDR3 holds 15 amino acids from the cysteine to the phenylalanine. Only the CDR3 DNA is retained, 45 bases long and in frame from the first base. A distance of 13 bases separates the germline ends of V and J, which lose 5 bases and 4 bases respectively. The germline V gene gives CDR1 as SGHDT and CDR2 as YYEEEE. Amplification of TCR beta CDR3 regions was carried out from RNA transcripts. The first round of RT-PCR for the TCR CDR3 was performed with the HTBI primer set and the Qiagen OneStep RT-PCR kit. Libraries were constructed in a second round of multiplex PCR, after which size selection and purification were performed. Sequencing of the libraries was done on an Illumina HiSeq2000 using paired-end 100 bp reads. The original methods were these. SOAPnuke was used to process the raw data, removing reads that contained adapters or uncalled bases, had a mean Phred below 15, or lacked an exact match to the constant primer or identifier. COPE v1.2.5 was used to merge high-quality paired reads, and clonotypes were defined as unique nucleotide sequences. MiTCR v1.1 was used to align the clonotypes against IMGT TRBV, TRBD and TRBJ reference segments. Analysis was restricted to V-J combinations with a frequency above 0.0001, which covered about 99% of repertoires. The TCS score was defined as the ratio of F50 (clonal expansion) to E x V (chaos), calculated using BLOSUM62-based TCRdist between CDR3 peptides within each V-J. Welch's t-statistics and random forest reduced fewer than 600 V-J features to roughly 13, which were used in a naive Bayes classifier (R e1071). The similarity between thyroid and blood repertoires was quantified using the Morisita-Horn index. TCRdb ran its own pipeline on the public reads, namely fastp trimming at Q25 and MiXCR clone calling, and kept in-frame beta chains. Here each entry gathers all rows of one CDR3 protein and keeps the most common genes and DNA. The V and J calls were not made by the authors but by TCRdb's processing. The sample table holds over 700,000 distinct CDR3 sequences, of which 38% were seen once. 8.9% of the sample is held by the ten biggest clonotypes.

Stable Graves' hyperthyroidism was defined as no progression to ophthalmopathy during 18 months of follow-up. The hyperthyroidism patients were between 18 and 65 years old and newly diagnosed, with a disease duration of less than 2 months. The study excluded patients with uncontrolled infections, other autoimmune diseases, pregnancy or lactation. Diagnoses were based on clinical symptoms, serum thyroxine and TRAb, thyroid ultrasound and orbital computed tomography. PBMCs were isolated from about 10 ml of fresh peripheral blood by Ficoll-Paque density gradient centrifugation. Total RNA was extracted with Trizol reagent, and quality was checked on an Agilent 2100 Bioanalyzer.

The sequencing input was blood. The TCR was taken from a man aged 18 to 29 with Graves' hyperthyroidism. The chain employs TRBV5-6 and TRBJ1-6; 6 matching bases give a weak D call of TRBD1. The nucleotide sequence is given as TGTGCCAGCAGAGGAGGGGGGGGGTATAATTCACCCCTCCACTTT. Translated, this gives CASRGGGGYNSPLHF.